One and the same sample provided the 15 T cell receptor beta chains below, sequenced in a study of T-cell reconstitution after alpha-beta-depleted transplantation in children. TCRbeta library preparation incorporated unique molecular identifiers. MiXCR was run by TCRdb on the PCR reads, yielding one entry per CDR3 protein. Among 900,000 or so distinct CDR3 sequences listed, around 17% were seen once. The input for sequencing was PBMCs, mostly from graft donor cells, taken 360 days after TCRalphabeta/CD19-depleted stem cell transplant. All receptors derive from a male patient between 10 and 17 years old who had a stem cell transplant for acute lymphoblastic leukemia, so the T cells may come from the graft donor.

A few counts support this clonotype. The chain couples TRBV12-3 or TRBV12-4 to TRBJ1-2; D possibly corresponds to TRBD1 (5 bases). The CDR3 consists of 16 residues. V dropped 2 bases and J dropped 8 bases, with 21 bases sitting between them. The CDR3 protein is CASSLLPRAAGDGYTF. CDR3 coding DNA: TGTGCCAGCAGTTTACTGCCGAGGGCTGCGGGGGACGGCTACACCTTC.

The table lists this clonotype with a few counts. The junction departs from the called germline gene at one end, perhaps through a read error. The gene calls are TRBV4-1 and TRBJ1-2; D is possibly TRBD1 (6 bases). The CDR3 length is 13 residues. Germline CDR1 MGHRA, CDR2 YSYEKL. The CDR3 region is CASTGGSNYGYTF. As DNA, the CDR3 is TGCGCCAGCACGGGGGGCTCGAACTACGGCTACACCTTC.

This clonotype was observed a handful of times. The V call is TRBV7-9, the J call TRBJ2-5; 9 positions match TRBD2. The germline CDR1 and CDR2 sequences are SEHNR and FQNEAQ (reference sequence). Trimming removed 5 bases from V and 2 bases from J; junction bases left unmatched: 6. The length of the CDR3 is 15 residues. Here the CDR3 reads CASSPRLAEQETQYF. The CDR3 DNA reads as TGTGCCAGCAGCCCCAGACTAGCGGAACAAGAGACCCAGTACTTC.

The rearrangement links TRBV5-1 to TRBJ2-6; D is possibly TRBD1 (6 bases). The CDR3 sequence is 16 residues long. Germline lookup yields CDR1 SGHRS and CDR2 YFSETQ. V gave up 3 bases and J gave up 2 bases, with 12 bases separating them. CDR3 loop: CASSSPPGAGANVLTF. The CDR3 nucleotides are TGCGCCAGCAGCTCACCCCCAGGGGCTGGGGCCAACGTCCTGACTTTC.

V usage is TRBV29-1 and J usage is TRBJ1-6; weak D call: TRBD1 (5 bases). The CDR3 is 18 amino acids. Germline CDR1 and CDR2: SQVTM and ANQGSEA. The CDR3 bases are TGCACAGTTCCCGAAATCCACGGGGCAAGCTCCTATAATTCACCCCTCCACTTT. It is translated as CTVPEIHGASSYNSPLHF.

V usage is TRBV2 and J usage is TRBJ1-5; D ambiguous. Germline values: CDR1 SNHLY, CDR2 FYNNEI. V lost 7 bases and J 1 base, leaving 17 bases between the germline ends. This CDR3 is built from 16 residues. The CDR3 sequence: CASTEIVPKSNQPQHF. CDR3 bases: TGTGCCAGCACCGAGATCGTACCGAAAAGCAATCAGCCCCAGCATTTT.

J is TRBJ2-7 and V is TRBV12-3 or TRBV12-4; 11 positions match TRBD2. V dropped 1 base and J dropped 3; count of bases not matched to a gene: 5. CDR3 length: 16 amino acids. In nucleotides, the CDR3 is TGTGCCAGCAGTTTAGTCTTGACTAGCGGGAACTACGAGCAGTACTTC. Translated, it gives CASSLVLTSGNYEQYF.

This clonotype came up a few times. This chain links TRBV7-8 with TRBJ2-5; possible D gene TRBD2, 6 bases. Looked up from germline, CDR1 is SGHVS and CDR2 is FQNEAQ. V lost 5 bases, J lost 3 bases, and 19 bases lay in between. The CDR3 covers 16 residues. The CDR3 here is CASSATSEWEEETQYF. The CDR3 nucleotides read TGTGCCAGCAGCGCCACGTCGGAGTGGGAGGAAGAGACCCAGTACTTC.

The sample holds one count of this clonotype. The rearrangement joins TRBV12-3 or TRBV12-4 to TRBJ2-1; D might be TRBD2 (6 bases). The CDR3 is 14 amino acids. The germline V and J ends were trimmed by 6 bases and 9 bases, with 18 bases remaining between them. CDR3 nucleotides: TGTGCCAGCAGATTCCGGGAGTCCGGGGGTGAGCAGTTCTTC. Encoded protein: CASRFRESGGEQFF.

This clonotype was observed a few times. CDR3 coding DNA: TGCGCCAGCAGCACGAAACAGGGCCTCTCCTACGAGCAGTACTTC. It specifies CASSTKQGLSYEQYF. This chain connects TRBV5-1 to TRBJ2-7; possible D gene TRBD1, 6 bases. CDR1 is SGHRS and CDR2 is YFSETQ in the germline V gene. This CDR3 region has 15 residues. Trimming removed 4 bases from V and 0 bases from J, with 14 bases in between.

The chain couples TRBV20-1 to TRBJ2-1; no reliable D call. In germline, CDR1 is DFQATT, CDR2 SNEGSKA (reference sequence). This CDR3 spans 14 amino acids. The V and J ends lost 0 bases and 6 bases respectively, with 12 bases between them. The CDR3 DNA reads TGCAGTGCTAGAGAAGGGCATGTAAGCAATGAGCAGTTCTTC. As protein: CSAREGHVSNEQFF.

This clonotype was found a few times. The genes are TRBV15 and TRBJ1-1, with no clear D. The V end was cut by 0 bases, the J end by 12 bases, with 14 bases between. CDR3 length equals 13 residues. Germline V gene data show CDR1 as LNHNV and CDR2 as YYDKDF (reference sequence). The CDR3 nucleotides read TGTGCCACCAGCAGAGATATTGCCGGCTCCACTTTCTTT. Encoded protein: CATSRDIAGSTFF.

J is TRBJ2-1 and V is TRBV5-1, with D possibly being TRBD1 (5 bases). Per germline, CDR1 SGHRS and CDR2 YFSETQ. Trimming removed 0 bases at V and 9 bases at J, with 19 bases between. CDR3 size: 16 residues. For the CDR3, the DNA is TGCGCCAGCAGCTTGGGGCAGGGTAGGTCCCATTTTGAGCAGTTCTTC. Protein product: CASSLGQGRSHFEQFF.

This clonotype was recorded a few times. The chain recombines TRBV7-6 with TRBJ2-1; tentative D call: TRBD2 (5 bases). The CDR3 length is 12 residues. V lost 6 bases and J lost 5, with 8 bases in between. Looked up from germline, CDR1 is SGHVS and CDR2 is FNYEAQ. The CDR3: CASRLLDNEQFF. Here the CDR3 DNA reads TGTGCCAGCAGGCTACTAGACAATGAGCAGTTCTTC.

This clonotype was picked up a small number of times. The CDR3: CSARAGRGTGFYEQYF. The CDR3 region has the DNA TGCAGTGCTAGAGCGGGTCGCGGGACAGGGTTCTACGAGCAGTACTTC. The rearrangement links TRBV20-1 to TRBJ2-7; TRBD1 matches at 9 bases. Germline V lookup: CDR1 DFQATT, CDR2 SNEGSKA (reference sequence). The CDR3 has 16 amino acids. The V and J ends lost 1 base and 3 bases, in that order; junction bases with no gene match: 10.